The rows below give T cell receptor beta chains drawn from one sample of a study of cytomegalovirus exposure and HLA in healthy donors. Assay used: immunoSEQ multiplex PCR; TCRdb lists only in-frame clones, some missing. The sample records 150,000 to 200,000 clones, 81% being singletons. The sequencing sample was made of PBMCs. The receptor source for this set is a young man in good health and CMV-seronegative. Each CDR3 is given with its conserved first and last residue. The order of the fields is clone size, V gene, J gene, D gene, CDR3 DNA, CDR3 protein. A D gene is named only where the DNA matches it firmly. Rows may omit the clone size; those that give it use once, few, many or a size class.

clone size: .
V gene: TRBV7-2
J gene: TRBJ1-1
D gene: TRBD1
CDR3 DNA: TGTGCCAGCAGCTCACCGACAGGGGTCCCTGAAGCTTTCTTT
CDR3 protein: CASSSPTGVPEAFF

clone size: .
V gene: TRBV9
J gene: TRBJ2-5
D gene: TRBD2
CDR3 DNA: TGTGCCAGCAGCGGGGGCGGGGGAGGGGAGACCCAGTACTTC
CDR3 protein: CASSGGGGGETQYF

clone size: few
V gene: TRBV7-2
J gene: TRBJ2-7
D gene: .
CDR3 DNA: TGTGCCAGCAGCTCCCCCGGGAAATATAATTACGAGCAGTACTTC
CDR3 protein: CASSSPGKYNYEQYF

clone size: .
V gene: TRBV13
J gene: TRBJ2-5
D gene: .
CDR3 DNA: TGTGCCAGCAGCTTAGGACAGGGTCCGGGAGAGACCCAGTACTTC
CDR3 protein: CASSLGQGPGETQYF

clone size: few
V gene: TRBV2
J gene: TRBJ2-6
D gene: .
CDR3 DNA: TGTGCCAGCAGTCCTCAGGCAATCTCTGGGGCCAACGTCCTGACTTTC
CDR3 protein: CASSPQAISGANVLTF

clone size: .
V gene: TRBV5-6
J gene: TRBJ2-7
D gene: TRBD1
CDR3 DNA: TGTGCCAGCAGTCCCGACAGGGGGCTAGGCGAGCAGTACTTC
CDR3 protein: CASSPDRGLGEQYF

clone size: .
V gene: TRBV5-4
J gene: TRBJ2-2
D gene: .
CDR3 DNA: TGTGCCAGCAGCTCGCCGATCCCGGGCGGGGAGCTGTTTTTT
CDR3 protein: CASSSPIPGGELFF

clone size: .
V gene: TRBV5-1
J gene: TRBJ2-4
D gene: TRBD1
CDR3 DNA: TGCGCCAGCAGCGACGGACAGGCTAAAAACATTCAGTACTTC
CDR3 protein: CASSDGQAKNIQYF

clone size: .
V gene: TRBV18
J gene: TRBJ2-7
D gene: .
CDR3 DNA: TGTGCCAGCTCATCCAGATTTCAGGGGACCAACTCCTACGAGCAGTACTTC
CDR3 protein: CASSSRFQGTNSYEQYF

clone size: .
V gene: TRBV11-2
J gene: TRBJ1-5
D gene: TRBD1
CDR3 DNA: TGTGCCAGCAGCTTGGGACAGTTTAATCAGCCCCAGCATTTT
CDR3 protein: CASSLGQFNQPQHF

clone size: .
V gene: TRBV11-3
J gene: TRBJ2-1
D gene: .
CDR3 DNA: TGTGCCAGCAGCTCCCGCCGGGACAATGAGCAGTTCTTC
CDR3 protein: CASSSRRDNEQFF

clone size: .
V gene: TRBV5-1
J gene: TRBJ2-3
D gene: .
CDR3 DNA: TGCGCCAGCAGCCGGGAAGGGGGGGCCGGAGATACGCAGTATTTT
CDR3 protein: CASSREGGAGDTQYF

clone size: .
V gene: TRBV19
J gene: TRBJ2-2
D gene: TRBD1
CDR3 DNA: TGTGCCAGTAGTATGGGACCATCTTCGGGACAGACCGGGGAGCTGTTTTTT
CDR3 protein: CASSMGPSSGQTGELFF

clone size: .
V gene: TRBV2
J gene: TRBJ2-3
D gene: .
CDR3 DNA: TGTGCCAGCAGGTCGGGACACAGCACAGATACGCAGTATTTT
CDR3 protein: CASRSGHSTDTQYF

clone size: .
V gene: TRBV2
J gene: TRBJ2-5
D gene: TRBD2
CDR3 DNA: TGTGCCAGCTCTCTAGCGGGTACTGGCGAGACCCAGTACTTC
CDR3 protein: CASSLAGTGETQYF

clone size: .
V gene: TRBV15
J gene: TRBJ2-3
D gene: .
CDR3 DNA: TGTGCCACCAGCAGAGAACCATCGGGAGATACGCAGTATTTT
CDR3 protein: CATSREPSGDTQYF

clone size: .
V gene: TRBV4-3
J gene: TRBJ1-1
D gene: .
CDR3 DNA: TGCGCCAGCAGCCAACAGGGGATGAACACTGAAGCTTTCTTT
CDR3 protein: CASSQQGMNTEAFF

clone size: .
V gene: TRBV7-2
J gene: TRBJ2-3
D gene: TRBD2
CDR3 DNA: TGTGCCAGCAGCTTAGACGGGACTAGCGGGAGGAGCCTAGATACGCAGTATTTT
CDR3 protein: CASSLDGTSGRSLDTQYF

clone size: .
V gene: TRBV5-4
J gene: TRBJ2-2
D gene: .
CDR3 DNA: TGTGCCAGCAGCCTGGACGGAGGGACCACCGGGGAGCTGTTTTTT
CDR3 protein: CASSLDGGTTGELFF

clone size: .
V gene: TRBV14
J gene: TRBJ1-6
D gene: TRBD1
CDR3 DNA: TGTGCCAGCAGCCCGTCGACAGGGCCCTTTTCACCCCTCCACTTT
CDR3 protein: CASSPSTGPFSPLHF

clone size: .
V gene: TRBV15
J gene: TRBJ2-1
D gene: TRBD2
CDR3 DNA: TGTGCCACCAGCAGAGACTGGTGGACTAGCGGGGGGGCCGTTGAGCAGTTCTTC
CDR3 protein: CATSRDWWTSGGAVEQFF

clone size: once
V gene: TRBV7-6
J gene: TRBJ2-1
D gene: TRBD2
CDR3 DNA: TGTGCCAGCAGCTTGCCCCTCTCCGGGAGGGGGGGATACAATGAGCAGTTCTTC
CDR3 protein: CASSLPLSGRGGYNEQFF

clone size: few
V gene: TRBV4-1
J gene: TRBJ2-7
D gene: .
CDR3 DNA: TGCGCCAGCAGCCAAGAATCGGTCGGACTATACGAGCAGTACTTC
CDR3 protein: CASSQESVGLYEQYF

clone size: .
V gene: TRBV9
J gene: TRBJ2-1
D gene: TRBD2
CDR3 DNA: TGTGCCAGCAGCGCTAGCGGGGCCTACAATGAGCAGTTCTTC
CDR3 protein: CASSASGAYNEQFF

clone size: few
V gene: TRBV18
J gene: TRBJ1-1
D gene: .
CDR3 DNA: TGTGCCAGCTCGCTACAGGGAAGGGCCACTGAAGCTTTCTTT
CDR3 protein: CASSLQGRATEAFF

clone size: .
V gene: TRBV5-6
J gene: TRBJ2-7
D gene: TRBD1
CDR3 DNA: TGTGCCAGCAGCTTGGGACAGGGCCTCACCTACGAGCAGTACTTC
CDR3 protein: CASSLGQGLTYEQYF

clone size: few
V gene: TRBV7-2
J gene: TRBJ1-5
D gene: .
CDR3 DNA: TGTGCCAGCAGCTTAAGCGGGACCCGGGGTCAGCCCCAGCATTTT
CDR3 protein: CASSLSGTRGQPQHF

clone size: once
V gene: TRBV14
J gene: TRBJ2-7
D gene: .
CDR3 DNA: TGTGCCAGCAGCCAATATCCCGCCGGCTACGAGCAGTACTTC
CDR3 protein: CASSQYPAGYEQYF

clone size: .
V gene: TRBV5-4
J gene: TRBJ2-2
D gene: TRBD1
CDR3 DNA: TGTGCCAGCAGCTCTGGTGACAGGGCCACCGGGGAGCTGTTTTTT
CDR3 protein: CASSSGDRATGELFF

clone size: .
V gene: TRBV28
J gene: TRBJ2-5
D gene: .
CDR3 DNA: TGTGCCAGCAGTCCGGGTAGTCCCTTACAAGAGACCCAGTACTTC
CDR3 protein: CASSPGSPLQETQYF